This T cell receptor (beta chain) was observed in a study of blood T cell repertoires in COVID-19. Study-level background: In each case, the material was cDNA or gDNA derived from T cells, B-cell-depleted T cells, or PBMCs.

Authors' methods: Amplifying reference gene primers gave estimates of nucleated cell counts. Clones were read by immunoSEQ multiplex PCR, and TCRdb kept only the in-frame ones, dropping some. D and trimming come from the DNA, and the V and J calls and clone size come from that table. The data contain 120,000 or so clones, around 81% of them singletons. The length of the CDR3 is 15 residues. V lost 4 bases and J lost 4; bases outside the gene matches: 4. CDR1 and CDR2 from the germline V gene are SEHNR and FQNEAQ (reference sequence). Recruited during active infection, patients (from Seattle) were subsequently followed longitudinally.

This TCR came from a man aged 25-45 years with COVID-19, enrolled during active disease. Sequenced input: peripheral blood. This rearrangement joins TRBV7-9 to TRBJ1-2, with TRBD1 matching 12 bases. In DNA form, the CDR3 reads TGTGCCAGCAGCTCCCGGGACAGGGGGCTCTATGGCTACACCTTC. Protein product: CASSSRDRGLYGYTF.